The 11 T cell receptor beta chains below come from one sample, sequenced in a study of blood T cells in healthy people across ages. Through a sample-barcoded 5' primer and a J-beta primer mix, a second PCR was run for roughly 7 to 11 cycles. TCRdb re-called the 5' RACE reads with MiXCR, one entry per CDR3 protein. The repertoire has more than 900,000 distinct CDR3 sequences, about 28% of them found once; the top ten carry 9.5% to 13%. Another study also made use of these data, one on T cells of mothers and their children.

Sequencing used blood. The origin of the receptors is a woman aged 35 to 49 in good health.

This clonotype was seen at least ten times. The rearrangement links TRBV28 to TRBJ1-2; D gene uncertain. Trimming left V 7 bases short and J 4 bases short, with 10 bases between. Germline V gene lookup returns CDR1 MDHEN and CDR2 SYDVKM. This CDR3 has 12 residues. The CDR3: CASTVGSYGYTF. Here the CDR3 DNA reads TGTGCCAGCACAGTAGGGAGCTATGGCTACACCTTC.

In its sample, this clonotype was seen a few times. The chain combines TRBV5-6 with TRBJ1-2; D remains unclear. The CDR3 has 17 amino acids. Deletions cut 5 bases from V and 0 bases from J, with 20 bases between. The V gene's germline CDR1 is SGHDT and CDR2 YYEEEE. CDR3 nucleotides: TGTGCCAGCAGTCCTATCATCCATCGCACTTCTAACTATGGCTACACCTTC. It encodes CASSPIIHRTSNYGYTF.

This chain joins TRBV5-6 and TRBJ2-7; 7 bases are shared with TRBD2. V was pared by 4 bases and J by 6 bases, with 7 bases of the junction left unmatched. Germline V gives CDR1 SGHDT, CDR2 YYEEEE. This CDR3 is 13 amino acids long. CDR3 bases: TGTGCCAGCAGCCCCGCGGGAGAGAGCGAGCAGTACTTC. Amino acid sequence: CASSPAGESEQYF.

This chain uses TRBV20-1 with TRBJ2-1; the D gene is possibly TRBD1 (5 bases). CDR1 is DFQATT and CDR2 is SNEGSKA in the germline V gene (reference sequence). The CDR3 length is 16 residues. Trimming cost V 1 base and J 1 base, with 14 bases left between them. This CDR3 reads CSARALGQGSYNEQFF. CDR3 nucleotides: TGCAGTGCTAGAGCCCTCGGGCAGGGATCCTACAATGAGCAGTTCTTC.

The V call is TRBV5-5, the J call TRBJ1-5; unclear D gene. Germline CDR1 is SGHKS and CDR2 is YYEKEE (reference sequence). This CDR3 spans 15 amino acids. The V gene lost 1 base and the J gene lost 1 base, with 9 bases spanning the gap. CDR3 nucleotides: TGTGCCAGCAGCTTGATTGTCTTGAGCAATCAGCCCCAGCATTTT. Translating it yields CASSLIVLSNQPQHF.

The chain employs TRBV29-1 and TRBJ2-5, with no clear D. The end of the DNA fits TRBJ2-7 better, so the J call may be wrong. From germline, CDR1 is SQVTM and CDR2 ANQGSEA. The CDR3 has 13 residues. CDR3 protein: CSVLSSKTHEQYF. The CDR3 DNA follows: TGCAGCGTCCTTTCCAGTAAGACCCACGAGCAGTACTTC.

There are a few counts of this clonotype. CDR3 nucleotides: TGTGCCAGCAGCTACCAAAGGAGGACAGGGGTCGAGGAGACCCAGTACTTC. Its translation: CASSYQRRTGVEETQYF. The chain couples TRBV21-1 to TRBJ2-5; TRBD1, the table's D call, lacks a check against the DNA. TRBV21-1 is shown as a pseudogene. The CDR3 is 17 amino acids.

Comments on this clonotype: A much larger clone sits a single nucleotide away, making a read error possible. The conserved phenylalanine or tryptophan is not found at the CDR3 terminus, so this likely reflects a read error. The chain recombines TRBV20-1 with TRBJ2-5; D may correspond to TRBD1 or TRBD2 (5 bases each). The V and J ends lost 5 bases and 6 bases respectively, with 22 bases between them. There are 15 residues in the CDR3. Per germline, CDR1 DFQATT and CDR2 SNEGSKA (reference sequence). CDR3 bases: TGCAGTGCTCGATCCCAGAGGGGCGGCGGGCAGACCCAGTACGTC. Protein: CSARSQRGGGQTQYV.

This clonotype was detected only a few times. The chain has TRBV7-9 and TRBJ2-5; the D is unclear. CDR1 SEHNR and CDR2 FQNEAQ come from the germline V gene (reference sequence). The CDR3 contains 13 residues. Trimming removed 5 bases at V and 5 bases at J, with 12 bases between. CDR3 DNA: TGTGCCAGCAGCCCTCTGTTAGAGGAGACCCAGTACTTC. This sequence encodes CASSPLLEETQYF.

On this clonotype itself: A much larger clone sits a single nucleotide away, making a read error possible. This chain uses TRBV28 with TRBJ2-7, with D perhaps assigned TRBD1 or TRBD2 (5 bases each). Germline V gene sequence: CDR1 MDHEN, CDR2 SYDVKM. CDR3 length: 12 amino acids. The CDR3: CVSSVYRGLQYF. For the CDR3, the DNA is TGTGTCAGCAGTGTCTATCGGGGCTTGCAGTACTTC.

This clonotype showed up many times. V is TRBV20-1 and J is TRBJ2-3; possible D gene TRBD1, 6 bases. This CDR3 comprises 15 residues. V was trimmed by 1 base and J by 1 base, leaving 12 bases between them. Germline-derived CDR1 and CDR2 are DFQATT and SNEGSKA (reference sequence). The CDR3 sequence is CSARAPRGGTDTQYF. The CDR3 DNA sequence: TGCAGTGCTAGAGCCCCCAGGGGTGGCACAGATACGCAGTATTTT.